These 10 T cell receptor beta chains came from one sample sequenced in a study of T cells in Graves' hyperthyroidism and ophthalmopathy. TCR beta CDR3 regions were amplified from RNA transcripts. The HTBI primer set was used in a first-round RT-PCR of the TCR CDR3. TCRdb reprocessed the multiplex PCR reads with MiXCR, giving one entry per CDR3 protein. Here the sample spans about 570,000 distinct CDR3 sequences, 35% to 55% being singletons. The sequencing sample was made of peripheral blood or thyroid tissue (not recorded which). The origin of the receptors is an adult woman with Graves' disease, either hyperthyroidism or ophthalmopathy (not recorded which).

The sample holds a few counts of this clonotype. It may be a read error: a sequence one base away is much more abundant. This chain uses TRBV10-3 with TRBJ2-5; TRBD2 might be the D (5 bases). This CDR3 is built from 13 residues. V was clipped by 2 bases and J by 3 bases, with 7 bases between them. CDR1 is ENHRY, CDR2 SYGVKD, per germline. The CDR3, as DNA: TGTGCCATCAGTGAGGAGCGGAAAGAGACCCAGTACTTC. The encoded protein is CAISEERKETQYF.

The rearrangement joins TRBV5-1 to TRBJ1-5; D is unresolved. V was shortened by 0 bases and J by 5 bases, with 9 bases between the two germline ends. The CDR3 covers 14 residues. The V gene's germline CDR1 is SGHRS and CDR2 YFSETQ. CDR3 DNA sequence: TGCGCCAGCAGCTTGGAGGACGATGATCAGCCCCAGCATTTT. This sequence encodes CASSLEDDDQPQHF.

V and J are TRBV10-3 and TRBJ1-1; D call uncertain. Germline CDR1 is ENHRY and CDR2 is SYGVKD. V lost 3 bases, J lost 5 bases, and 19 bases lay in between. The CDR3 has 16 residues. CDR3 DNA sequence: TGTGCCATCAGTGATGGACTAGCGGGAGGGTGGACTGAAGCTTTCTTT. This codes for CAISDGLAGGWTEAFF.

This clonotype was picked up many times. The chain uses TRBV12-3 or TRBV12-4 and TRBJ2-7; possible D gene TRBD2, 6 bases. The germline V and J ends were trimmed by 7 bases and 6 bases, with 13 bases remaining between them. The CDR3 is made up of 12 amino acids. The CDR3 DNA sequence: TGTGCCAGCACCGATGGGACTCTCGAGCAGTACTTC. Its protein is CASTDGTLEQYF.

CDR3 in amino acids: CAIREGDHGAFF. For the CDR3, the DNA is TGTGCCATCAGGGAAGGAGATCACGGAGCTTTCTTT. The chain is built from TRBV10-3 and TRBJ1-1; no reliable D call. Germline loops: CDR1 ENHRY, CDR2 SYGVKD. The ends were cut back, 6 bases at V and 10 bases at J, with 15 bases in the middle. CDR3 size: 12 residues.

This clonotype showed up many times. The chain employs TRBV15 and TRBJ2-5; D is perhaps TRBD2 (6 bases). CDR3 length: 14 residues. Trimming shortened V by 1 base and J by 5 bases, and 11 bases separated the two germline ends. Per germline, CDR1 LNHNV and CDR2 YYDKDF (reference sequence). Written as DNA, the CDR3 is TGTGCCACCAGCAGAGTTCGGGGGTGGGAGACCCAGTACTTC. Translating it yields CATSRVRGWETQYF.

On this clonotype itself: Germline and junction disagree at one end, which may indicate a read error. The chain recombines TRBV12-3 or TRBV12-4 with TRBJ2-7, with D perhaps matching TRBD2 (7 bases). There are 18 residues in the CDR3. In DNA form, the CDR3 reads TGTGCCGGCAGTTTAGGGACACGGGGGGAACAGGACTTCTACGAGCAGTACTTC. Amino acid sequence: CAGSLGTRGEQDFYEQYF.

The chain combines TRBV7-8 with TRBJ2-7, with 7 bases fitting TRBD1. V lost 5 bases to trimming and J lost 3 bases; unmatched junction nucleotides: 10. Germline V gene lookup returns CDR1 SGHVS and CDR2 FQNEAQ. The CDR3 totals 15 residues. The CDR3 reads CASSPGQANLYEQYF. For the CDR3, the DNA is TGTGCCAGCAGCCCCGGACAGGCTAACCTCTACGAGCAGTACTTC.

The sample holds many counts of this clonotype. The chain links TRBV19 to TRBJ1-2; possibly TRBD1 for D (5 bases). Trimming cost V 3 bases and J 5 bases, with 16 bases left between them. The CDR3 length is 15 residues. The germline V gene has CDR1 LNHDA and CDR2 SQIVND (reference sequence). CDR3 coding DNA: TGTGCCAGTAGTATTATCGCGGCAGGGAGGTATGGCTACACCTTC. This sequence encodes CASSIIAAGRYGYTF.

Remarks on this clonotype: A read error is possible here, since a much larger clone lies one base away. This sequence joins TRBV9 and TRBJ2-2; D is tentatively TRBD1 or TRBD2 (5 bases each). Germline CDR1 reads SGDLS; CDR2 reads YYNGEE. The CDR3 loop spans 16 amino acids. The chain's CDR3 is CASSYVGAPDTGELSF. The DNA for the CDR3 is TGTGCCAGCAGTTACGTCGGGGCGCCGGACACCGGGGAGCTGTCTTTT.